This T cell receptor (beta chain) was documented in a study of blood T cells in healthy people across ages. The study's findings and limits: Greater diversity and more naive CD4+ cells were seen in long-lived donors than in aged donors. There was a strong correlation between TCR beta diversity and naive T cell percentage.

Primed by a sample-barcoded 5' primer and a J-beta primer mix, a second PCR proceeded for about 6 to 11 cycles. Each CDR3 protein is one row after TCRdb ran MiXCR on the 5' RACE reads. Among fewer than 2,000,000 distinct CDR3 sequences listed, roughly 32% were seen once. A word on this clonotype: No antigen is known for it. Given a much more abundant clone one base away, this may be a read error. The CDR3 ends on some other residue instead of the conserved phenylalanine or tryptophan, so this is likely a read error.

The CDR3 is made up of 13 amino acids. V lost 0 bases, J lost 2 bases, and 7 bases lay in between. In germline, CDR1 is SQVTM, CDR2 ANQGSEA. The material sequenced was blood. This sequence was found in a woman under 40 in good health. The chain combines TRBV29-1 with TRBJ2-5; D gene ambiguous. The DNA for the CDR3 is TGCAGCGTTGAAGAACATCCACAAGAGACCCAGTACCTC. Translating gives CSVEEHPQETQYL.